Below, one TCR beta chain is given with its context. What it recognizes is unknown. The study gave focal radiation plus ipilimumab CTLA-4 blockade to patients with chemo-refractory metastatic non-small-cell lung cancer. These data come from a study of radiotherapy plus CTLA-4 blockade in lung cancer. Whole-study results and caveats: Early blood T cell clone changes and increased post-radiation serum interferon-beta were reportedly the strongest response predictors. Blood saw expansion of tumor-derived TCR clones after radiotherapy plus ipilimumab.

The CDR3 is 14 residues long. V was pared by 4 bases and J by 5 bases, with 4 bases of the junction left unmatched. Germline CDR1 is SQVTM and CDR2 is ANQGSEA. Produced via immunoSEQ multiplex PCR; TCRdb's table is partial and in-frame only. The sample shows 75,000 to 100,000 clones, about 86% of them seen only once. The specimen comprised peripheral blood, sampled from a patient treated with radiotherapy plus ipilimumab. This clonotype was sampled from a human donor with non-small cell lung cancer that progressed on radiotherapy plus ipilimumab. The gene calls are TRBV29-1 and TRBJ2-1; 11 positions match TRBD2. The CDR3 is CSVVGTSGNNEQFF. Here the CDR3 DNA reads TGCAGCGTTGTGGGGACTAGCGGTAACAATGAGCAGTTCTTC.